The clone carrying this T cell receptor (beta chain) was counted between two and nine times. Its antigen remains unknown. These data are taken from a study of response to subunit inactivated influenza vaccine. Study-wide points: New T cells are recruited in small numbers by each seasonal influenza vaccination, according to the authors' suggestion.

Germline assignment: CDR1 SGHRS and CDR2 YFSETQ. V shed 0 bases and J shed 3 bases, with 15 bases lying between them. The length of the CDR3 is 16 residues. TCRdb redid the calling of the RT-PCR reads with MiXCR, one entry per CDR3 protein. The sample records about 530,000 distinct CDR3 sequences, over 9.5% being singletons. The origin of this receptor is a man aged 45-65 years who received an inactivated influenza vaccine. The specimen was PBMCs from blood, collected on the day of vaccination. The chain employs TRBV5-1 and TRBJ1-2, with D tentatively TRBD1 (6 bases). The CDR3 loop reads CASSLAGDKGDYGYTF. The CDR3 region has the DNA TGCGCCAGCAGCTTGGCCGGGGACAAAGGGGACTATGGCTACACCTTC. The whole variable domain, remainder taken from reference TRBV5-1 and TRBJ1-2, is KAGVTQTPRYLIKTRGQQVTLSCSPISGHRSVSWYQQTPGQGLQFLFEYFSETQRNKGNFPGRFSGRQFSNSRSEMNVSTLELGDSALYLCASSLAGDKGDYGYTFGSGTRLTVV.